Listed here are 26 T cell receptor beta chains from one sample, sequenced in a study of regulatory T cells in long-lasting Graves disease. Combining iRepertoire HTBI primers with Arm-PCR of CDR3 regions, the authors built TCR beta libraries. Each CDR3 protein is one row after TCRdb ran MiXCR on the multiplex PCR reads. The sample lists about 460,000 distinct CDR3 sequences, 12% to 15% occurring once. Regarding time point: newly diagnosed GD, antithyroid drugs for less than 3 months. From PBMCs, RNA was extracted and then used to make the TCR library. These records were also assigned to another study, of T cells in Graves' hyperthyroidism and ophthalmopathy.

The material sequenced was peripheral blood mononuclear cells (PBMCs), taken at new diagnosis, from a patient treated with antithyroid drugs. All receptors derive from a woman aged 45-65 years with Graves disease.

The sample holds many counts of this clonotype. V usage is TRBV12-3 or TRBV12-4 and J usage is TRBJ2-1; TRBD2 agrees at 11 bases. Trimming removed 6 bases from V and 4 bases from J; junction bases left unmatched: 11. CDR3 size: 17 residues. This chain's CDR3 is CASRLTAGLAAYNEQFF. In DNA, the CDR3 is TGTGCCAGCAGGCTAACGGCGGGACTAGCGGCTTACAATGAGCAGTTCTTC.

V is TRBV7-9 and J is TRBJ2-5; unclear D gene. Germline V gene lookup returns CDR1 SEHNR and CDR2 FQNEAQ (reference sequence). Trimming took 5 bases from V and 5 from J, leaving 15 bases between them. This CDR3 comprises 14 residues. In nucleotides, the CDR3 is TGTGCCAGCAGCCCTAGTGACGTGGAGGAGACCCAGTACTTC. It is translated as CASSPSDVEETQYF.

The rearrangement joins TRBV28 to TRBJ2-1; a weak D match, TRBD2 (6 bases). CDR3 length: 19 residues. The germline V gene has CDR1 MDHEN and CDR2 SYDVKM. V dropped 2 bases and J dropped 1 base, with 21 bases sitting between them. The CDR3 is CASSLPPPTLAASYNEQFF. DNA of the CDR3: TGTGCCAGCAGTTTACCCCCCCCTACATTAGCGGCTTCCTACAATGAGCAGTTCTTC.

This clonotype was seen a handful of times. The chain recombines TRBV5-1 with TRBJ2-7; 8 bases are a match to TRBD1. This CDR3 comprises 14 residues. Germline assignment: CDR1 SGHRS and CDR2 YFSETQ. V lost 0 bases to trimming and J lost 6 bases; unmatched junction nucleotides: 5. The CDR3 nucleotides are TGCGCCAGCAGCTTGGGGAACAGGGGGGTCGAGCAGTACTTC. Its translation is CASSLGNRGVEQYF.

This clonotype was seen only a few times. The chain is built from TRBV29-1 and TRBJ2-5; possibly TRBD1 for D (6 bases). V lost 6 bases and J 5 bases, leaving 10 bases between the germline ends. CDR3 size: 11 residues. Germline CDR1 SQVTM, CDR2 ANQGSEA. CDR3 region: CSVTGSETQYF. In DNA, the CDR3 is TGCAGCGTAACAGGGTCGGAGACCCAGTACTTC.

This clonotype came up many times. The chain is built from TRBV28 and TRBJ1-4; 11 bases align to TRBD1. CDR1 MDHEN and CDR2 SYDVKM come from the germline V gene. The length of the CDR3 is 21 residues. With V trimmed by 2 bases and J by 3 bases, 17 bases remained unmatched. The CDR3, as DNA: TGTGCCAGCAGTTTAACCCACGGGACAGGGGGATTGTGGTCGGCTAATGAAAAACTGTTTTTT. Its translation is CASSLTHGTGGLWSANEKLFF.

This clonotype was found many times. The genes are TRBV7-2 and TRBJ2-3, with TRBD2 matching 8 bases. Germline V gene data show CDR1 as SGHTA and CDR2 as FQGNSA. CDR3 length equals 14 residues. The trim removed 0 bases at V and 5 bases at J, leaving 1 base unmatched. The DNA for the CDR3 is TGTGCCAGCAGCTTAGCTACTAGCGGAGATACGCAGTATTTT. It yields the protein CASSLATSGDTQYF.

This clonotype was seen many times. The chain couples TRBV5-6 to TRBJ1-1; D uncertain. The CDR3 loop spans 12 amino acids. Germline V CDR1 and CDR2: SGHDT, YYEEEE. V gave up 1 base and J gave up 6 bases, with 7 bases separating them. The CDR3 nucleotides read TGTGCCAGCAGCTTGTACGTTTCTGAAGCTTTCTTT. Residues: CASSLYVSEAFF.

This clonotype was seen a handful of times. V gene TRBV2 combines with J gene TRBJ1-1; TRBD1 might be the D (5 bases). The CDR3 extends over 14 amino acids. CDR1 and CDR2 from the germline V gene are SNHLY and FYNNEI. Trimming took 7 bases from V and 4 from J, leaving 16 bases between them. The CDR3 sequence is CASNPTDFSTEAFF. CDR3 in DNA: TGTGCCAGCAATCCGACAGACTTCAGCACTGAAGCTTTCTTT.

There are many counts of this clonotype. This rearrangement joins TRBV5-1 to TRBJ1-4, with D unresolved. Germline V CDR1 and CDR2: SGHRS, YFSETQ. Trimming removed 4 bases from V and 0 bases from J, with 10 bases in between. The CDR3 totals 15 residues. CDR3 sequence (DNA): TGCGCCAGCAGCATAGACCGTGCAACTAATGAAAAACTGTTTTTT. Translating gives CASSIDRATNEKLFF.

This clonotype was seen ten or more times. The chain links TRBV5-1 to TRBJ1-1, with D possibly being TRBD1 (6 bases). Trimming pared 0 bases from V and 4 bases from J, leaving 16 bases between. This CDR3 region has 16 residues. Germline V gene lookup returns CDR1 SGHRS and CDR2 YFSETQ. CDR3 sequence (DNA): TGCGCCAGCAGCTTGGGGGACACTTACCTGAGCACTGAAGCTTTCTTT. Protein product: CASSLGDTYLSTEAFF.

A word on this clonotype: Given a much more abundant clone one base away, this may be a read error. This chain connects TRBV2 to TRBJ2-7; the match to TRBD2 covers 8 bases. This CDR3 comprises 12 residues. CDR1 is SNHLY and CDR2 is FYNNEI in the germline V gene. This CDR3 is CAGSEAGVLQYF. The CDR3 DNA reads as TGTGCCGGCAGTGAAGCGGGGGTTCTCCAGTACTTC. Full variable domain (rest looked up from reference TRBV2 and TRBJ2-7): EPEVTQTPSHQVTQMGQEVILRCVPISNHLYFYWYRQILGQKVEFLVSFYNNEISEKSEIFDDQFSVERPDGSNFTLKIRSTKLEDSAMYFCAGSEAGVLQYFGPGTRLTVT.

Only a few counts were recorded for this clonotype. The genes are TRBV11-2 and TRBJ2-1; D is possibly TRBD2 (5 bases). This CDR3 is 14 amino acids long. Trimming took 8 bases from V and 7 from J, leaving 18 bases between them. In germline, CDR1 is SGHAT, CDR2 FQNNGV. The CDR3 region has the DNA TGTGCCAGCGTTTTGAGGGCCGACTTGAATGAGCAGTTCTTC. It yields the protein CASVLRADLNEQFF.

A word on this clonotype: A read error is likely, as this CDR3 ends without the conserved phenylalanine or tryptophan. This sequence joins TRBV4-2 and TRBJ2-3; D assignment may be TRBD1 or TRBD2 (5 bases each). The CDR3 has 16 residues. V shed 3 bases and J shed 1 base, with 14 bases lying between them. Germline CDR1 and CDR2: LGHNA and YNFKEQ. The CDR3 sequence is CASSQTVGPRTDTQYL. The CDR3 DNA follows: TGTGCCAGCAGCCAGACGGTGGGACCCCGCACAGATACGCAGTATCTT.

This clonotype appeared a few times. A much larger clonotype is one base distant, so this may be a read error. This chain joins TRBV11-2 and TRBJ1-1; D not certain. Per germline, CDR1 SGHAT and CDR2 FQNNGV. The CDR3 totals 15 residues. The CDR3 here is CASPPPGSKGTGAFF. The DNA of the CDR3 is TGTGCCAGCCCACCCCCCGGCTCAAAAGGCACTGGAGCTTTCTTT.

This clonotype was found many times. The chain uses TRBV27 and TRBJ2-1, with TRBD2 identical over 15 bases. With 5 bases clipped from V and 7 bases from J, the junction kept 9 bases outside the gene matches. The CDR3 is made up of 17 amino acids. Germline values: CDR1 MNHEY, CDR2 SMNVEV (reference sequence). CDR3: CASSPPRTSGRANEQFF. In DNA, the CDR3 is TGTGCCAGCAGTCCCCCCCGGACTAGCGGGAGGGCTAATGAGCAGTTCTTC.

The V and J genes are TRBV29-1 and TRBJ2-5, with 16 bases that match TRBD2. Trimming removed 6 bases from V and 2 bases from J; junction bases left unmatched: 9. The germline V gene has CDR1 SQVTM and CDR2 ANQGSEA. This CDR3 is built from 17 residues. CDR3 protein: CSVRGTSGREPQETQYF. CDR3 in DNA: TGCAGCGTACGTGGGACTAGCGGGAGGGAGCCACAAGAGACCCAGTACTTC. Full variable domain (rest looked up from reference TRBV29-1 and TRBJ2-5): SAVISQKPSRDICQRGTSLTIQCQVDSQVTMMFWYRQQPGQSLTLIATANQGSEATYESGFVIDKFPISRPNLTFSTLTVSNMSPEDSSIYLCSVRGTSGREPQETQYFGPGTRLLVL.

The chain is built from TRBV5-1 and TRBJ2-7, with 8 positions matching TRBD1. CDR1 is SGHRS and CDR2 is YFSETQ in the germline V gene. The CDR3 has 14 residues. Trimming took 2 bases from V and 5 from J; bases not matched to a gene: 6. CDR3 in DNA: TGCGCCAGCAGCTTTGACAGGGGAGTCCACGAGCAGTACTTC. Translation gives CASSFDRGVHEQYF.

This clonotype occurred many times. The rearrangement uses TRBV12-3 or TRBV12-4 and TRBJ2-1; D may be TRBD2 (7 bases). CDR3 length equals 20 residues. Trimming stripped 8 bases from V and 0 bases from J, with 29 bases between. The CDR3 here is CASAGARRRVAESSYNEQFF. DNA of the CDR3: TGTGCCAGCGCGGGGGCGAGGAGGAGGGTAGCTGAAAGCTCCTACAATGAGCAGTTCTTC.

About this clonotype: This CDR3 fails to terminate in the conserved phenylalanine or tryptophan, so it likely reflects a read error. Here the CDR3 reads CASSLVVRGSTDTQYV. DNA for the CDR3: TGTGCCAGCAGCTTAGTGGTAAGGGGATCCACAGATACGCAGTATGTT. The chain combines TRBV13 with TRBJ2-3; TRBD1 might be the D (5 bases). V lost 1 base and J 2 bases, leaving 13 bases between the germline ends. Germline V gene data show CDR1 as PRHDT and CDR2 as FYEKMQ (reference sequence). The CDR3 consists of 16 residues.

This clonotype was picked up many times. The V gene is TRBV5-1, the J gene TRBJ2-7; no reliable D call. The CDR3 length is 14 residues. Germline CDR1 SGHRS, CDR2 YFSETQ. Trimming left V 0 bases short and J 0 bases short, with 7 bases between. The CDR3 loop is CASSLDGNSYEQYF. The CDR3 DNA follows: TGCGCCAGCAGCTTGGATGGCAACTCCTACGAGCAGTACTTC.

In this sample, this clonotype turned up many times. CDR3 protein: CASSMDPNTEAFF. The CDR3 DNA is TGTGCCAGCAGCATGGACCCGAACACTGAAGCTTTCTTT. The chain recombines TRBV6-1 with TRBJ1-1; the D is unclear. From germline, CDR1 is MNHNS and CDR2 SASEGT. The CDR3 consists of 13 residues. V lost 6 bases and J 1 base, leaving 9 bases between the germline ends.

A word on this clonotype: This may arise from a read error, as a much more abundant clone is one base away. CDR3 protein: CAGSQLIGTQYF. CDR3 sequence (DNA): TGTGCCGGCAGCCAGCTTATAGGGACCCAGTACTTC. The V call is TRBV14, the J call TRBJ2-5; D gene unclear. Per germline, CDR1 SGHDN and CDR2 FVKESK. CDR3 length equals 12 residues.

This clonotype was seen more than once but under ten times. This sequence joins TRBV25-1 and TRBJ2-6, with 9 bases fitting TRBD1. Germline V gives CDR1 MGHDK, CDR2 SYGVNS. The CDR3 has 19 amino acids. Unmatched junction bases numbered 12, after V lost 6 bases and J lost 0 bases. This CDR3 reads CASSNIRDRDGSGANVLTF. In DNA, the CDR3 is TGTGCCAGCAGCAACATTCGGGACAGGGATGGCTCTGGGGCCAACGTCCTGACTTTC.

Written as DNA, the CDR3 is TGTGCCAGCAGTTTAGGGGACACTTTCTACGAGCAGTACTTC. It encodes CASSLGDTFYEQYF. This rearrangement joins TRBV12-3 or TRBV12-4 to TRBJ2-7, with a possible D match to TRBD1 (6 bases). Deletions cut 1 base from V and 3 bases from J, with 10 bases between. The length of the CDR3 is 14 residues.

This clonotype was picked up many times. This chain uses TRBV11-1 with TRBJ2-2; perhaps D is TRBD1 or TRBD2 (5 bases each). The V gene's germline CDR1 is SGHAT and CDR2 FQDESV (reference sequence). The CDR3 totals 13 residues. Trimming removed 6 bases at V and 6 bases at J, with 11 bases between. The CDR3 loop is CASRPLGAGELFF. The CDR3 region has the DNA TGTGCCAGCAGGCCGTTGGGGGCCGGGGAGCTGTTTTTT.